The 19 T cell receptor beta chains given below trace back to one sample, sequenced in a study of blood T cell repertoires in COVID-19. Measured with immunoSEQ multiplex PCR; TCRdb has only the in-frame clones, and not every one. The repertoire has 84,000 or so clones, 92% of them found once; the top ten carry nearly 6.5%. Sequencing was carried out using peripheral blood. These receptors all stem from a woman aged 60-70 years with active COVID-19.

The chain has TRBV7-9 and TRBJ2-3; D gene uncertain. V gave up 2 bases and J gave up 5 bases, with 17 bases separating them. Germline V gene sequence: CDR1 SEHNR, CDR2 FQNEAQ (reference sequence). The CDR3 spans 16 residues. CDR3 loop: CASSLYSQLDGDTQYF. The DNA of the CDR3 is TGTGCCAGCAGCTTATACAGCCAGTTGGATGGAGATACGCAGTATTTT.

The V and J genes are TRBV6-6 and TRBJ1-5, with a possible D match to TRBD1 (5 bases). Looked up from germline, CDR1 is MNHNY and CDR2 is SVGAGI (reference sequence). This CDR3 comprises 15 residues. The V end lost 4 bases, the J end lost 0 bases, and 10 bases lay between the germline ends. CDR3 bases: TGTGCCAGCAGTTCGTCGACAGTTAGCAATCAGCCCCAGCATTTT. This codes for CASSSSTVSNQPQHF.

V gene TRBV19 combines with J gene TRBJ2-6, with D maybe TRBD2 (5 bases). Trimming shortened V by 5 bases and J by 0 bases, and 11 bases separated the two germline ends. Germline CDR1 LNHDA, CDR2 SQIVND (reference sequence). The CDR3 runs to 16 residues. CDR3 protein: CASSQERGSGANVLTF. CDR3 DNA: TGTGCCAGTAGTCAAGAACGGGGCTCTGGGGCCAACGTCCTGACTTTC.

The V call is TRBV25-1, the J call TRBJ2-1; TRBD2 matches at 8 bases. Germline CDR1 reads MGHDK; CDR2 reads SYGVNS. The CDR3 extends over 14 amino acids. With V trimmed by 4 bases and J by 5 bases, 4 bases remained unmatched. The CDR3 spells CASSAGLGNNEQFF. The CDR3 DNA is TGTGCCAGCAGTGCGGGACTAGGGAACAATGAGCAGTTCTTC. Filled out from reference TRBV25-1 and TRBJ2-1, the complete variable domain reads EADIYQTPRYLVIGTGKKITLECSQTMGHDKMYWYQQDPGMELHLIHYSYGVNSTEKGDLSSESTVSRIRTEHFPLTLESARPSHTSQYLCASSAGLGNNEQFFGPGTRLTVL.

This chain links TRBV19 with TRBJ2-3; D ambiguous. The CDR3 is 16 residues long. The V end was cut by 3 bases, the J end by 0 bases, with 13 bases between. Germline CDR1 LNHDA, CDR2 SQIVND (reference sequence). The CDR3 loop is CASSMVADASTDTQYF. The CDR3 DNA is TGTGCCAGTAGTATGGTTGCGGATGCTAGCACAGATACGCAGTATTTT.

This clone occurred once. CDR3 region: CASSKPGLLNTGELFF. CDR3 bases: TGTGCCAGCAGCAAACCGGGACTCTTGAACACCGGGGAGCTGTTTTTT. This chain links TRBV5-4 with TRBJ2-2; the D gene is possibly TRBD2 (6 bases). The CDR3 contains 16 residues. Germline values: CDR1 SGHNT, CDR2 YYREEE (reference sequence). Trimming took 4 bases from V and 1 from J, leaving 14 bases between them. The full variable domain, with the rest looked up from reference TRBV5-4 and TRBJ2-2, is ETGVTQSPTHLIKTRGQQVTLRCSSQSGHNTVSWYQQALGQGPQFIFQYYREEENGRGNFPPRFSGLQFPNYSSELNVNALELDDSALYLCASSKPGLLNTGELFFGEGSRLTVL.

This chain joins TRBV29-1 and TRBJ1-2; D remains unclear. CDR1 is SQVTM, CDR2 ANQGSEA, per germline. The CDR3 loop spans 13 amino acids. V was trimmed by 1 base and J by 0 bases, leaving 6 bases between them. The CDR3 region is CSVEGQANYGYTF. CDR3 sequence (DNA): TGCAGCGTTGAAGGGCAAGCTAACTATGGCTACACCTTC.

J is TRBJ1-1 and V is TRBV28; D not resolved. This CDR3 has 13 amino acids. CDR1 is MDHEN, CDR2 SYDVKM, per germline. Trimming stripped 1 base from V and 4 bases from J, with 7 bases between. In nucleotides, the CDR3 is TGTGCCAGCAGTTTATCTAGACCCACTGAAGCTTTCTTT. This translates into CASSLSRPTEAFF.

The chain has TRBV2 and TRBJ2-3; 8 bases are a match to TRBD2. Germline CDR1 and CDR2: SNHLY and FYNNEI. The CDR3 has 15 residues. After removal of 8 bases from V and 6 bases from J, the junction contained 13 bases not matched to a gene. As DNA, the CDR3 is TGTGCCAGCTTTGCGGGAGGCCCCTCCGAGGATACGCAGTATTTT. Translated, it gives CASFAGGPSEDTQYF.

The chain uses TRBV15 and TRBJ1-4; 10 bases map to TRBD1. The CDR3 is 15 amino acids. Trimming removed 1 base from V and 6 bases from J; junction bases left unmatched: 2. Germline values: CDR1 LNHNV, CDR2 YYDKDF (reference sequence). For the CDR3, the DNA is TGTGCCACCAGCAGAGGACAGGGGGCGGATGAAAAACTGTTTTTT. Protein sequence: CATSRGQGADEKLFF. The variable domain in full, with the rest retrieved from reference TRBV15 and TRBJ1-4, is DAMVIQNPRYQVTQFGKPVTLSCSQTLNHNVMYWYQQKSSQAPKLLFHYYDKDFNNEADTPDNFQSRRPNTSFCFLDIRSPGLGDTAMYLCATSRGQGADEKLFFGSGTQLSVL.

A single count supports this clone. This rearrangement joins TRBV6-5 to TRBJ1-2; D is uncertain. Deletions cut 2 bases from V and 4 bases from J, with 8 bases between. This CDR3 region has 13 residues. Germline CDR1 is MNHEY and CDR2 is SVGAGI. The chain's CDR3 is CASSYVRSYGYTF. The CDR3 bases are TGTGCCAGCAGTTACGTCAGATCCTATGGCTACACCTTC.

The sample holds one count of this clone. The genes are TRBV5-1 and TRBJ1-3; D is undetermined. V was clipped by 0 bases and J by 4 bases, with 8 bases between them. This CDR3 is 14 amino acids long. Germline CDR1 and CDR2: SGHRS and YFSETQ. The CDR3 is CASSLAGYGNTIYF. In DNA, the CDR3 is TGCGCCAGCAGCTTGGCCGGGTACGGAAACACCATATATTTT. Full variable domain (missing parts from reference TRBV5-1 and TRBJ1-3): KAGVTQTPRYLIKTRGQQVTLSCSPISGHRSVSWYQQTPGQGLQFLFEYFSETQRNKGNFPGRFSGRQFSNSRSEMNVSTLELGDSALYLCASSLAGYGNTIYFGEGSWLTVV.

V usage is TRBV2 and J usage is TRBJ2-7; 10 bases agree with TRBD2. The J segment lost 6 bases and the V segment lost 1 base, leaving 3 bases of the junction unmatched. This CDR3 contains 14 residues. Germline loops: CDR1 SNHLY, CDR2 FYNNEI. The CDR3 loop reads CASSEVRLAGEQYF. The CDR3 DNA follows: TGTGCCAGCAGTGAAGTGAGACTAGCGGGCGAGCAGTACTTC.

The chain is built from TRBV11-2 and TRBJ2-1, with 9 bases aligning to TRBD2. This CDR3 is 16 amino acids long. Germline-derived CDR1 and CDR2 are SGHAT and FQNNGV. The V and J ends lost 2 bases and 5 bases, in that order; junction bases with no gene match: 7. CDR3 nucleotide sequence: TGTGCCAGCAGCTTATATGAGACTAGCGGCCACAATGAGCAGTTCTTC. Translation gives CASSLYETSGHNEQFF. The variable domain in full, with the rest retrieved from reference TRBV11-2 and TRBJ2-1, is EAGVAQSPRYKIIEKRQSVAFWCNPISGHATLYWYQQILGQGPKLLIQFQNNGVVDDSQLPKDRFSAERLKGVDSTLKIQPAKLEDSAVYLCASSLYETSGHNEQFFGPGTRLTVL.

The rearrangement links TRBV12-3 or TRBV12-4 to TRBJ1-1; 8 bases are shared with TRBD1. V was pared by 7 bases and J by 6 bases, with 7 bases of the junction left unmatched. The CDR3 totals 13 residues. DNA of the CDR3: TGTGCCAGCAAAAGGACAGGGATCCCTGAAGCTTTCTTT. Translating it yields CASKRTGIPEAFF.

The chain employs TRBV5-1 and TRBJ2-1; TRBD2 aligns across 9 bases. Germline loops: CDR1 SGHRS, CDR2 YFSETQ. The ends lost 5 bases at V and 4 bases at J; junction bases unmatched: 4. The CDR3 consists of 14 residues. This CDR3 is CASRVREGYNEQFF. The CDR3 DNA is TGCGCCAGCAGAGTGCGGGAGGGTTACAATGAGCAGTTCTTC.

The CDR3, as DNA: TGTGCCAGCCAAATGACGAGGTTTGGGTTACCCGAGCAGTACTTC. Translating it yields CASQMTRFGLPEQYF. The rearrangement joins TRBV2 to TRBJ2-7; D remains ambiguous. V lost 8 bases, J lost 6 bases, and 23 bases lay in between. Per the germline V gene, CDR1 is SNHLY and CDR2 is FYNNEI. The CDR3 loop spans 15 amino acids.

This clone was detected only a few times. This chain uses TRBV14 with TRBJ2-1; D ambiguous. The CDR3 covers 14 residues. Per germline, CDR1 SGHDN and CDR2 FVKESK. V was shortened by 1 base and J by 3 bases, with 7 bases between the two germline ends. CDR3 sequence reads: CASSQAGYYNEQFF. The CDR3 DNA is TGTGCCAGCAGCCAAGCGGGTTACTACAATGAGCAGTTCTTC.

CDR3 amino acids: CASSSGQGGQPQHF. The CDR3 region has the DNA TGTGCCAGCAGCTCCGGACAGGGCGGGCAGCCCCAGCATTTT. The chain carries TRBV7-2 and TRBJ1-5; 8 bases align to TRBD1. J gave up 7 bases and V 4 bases, and 6 bases lay outside the gene matches. The CDR3 spans 14 residues. Germline CDR1 reads SGHTA; CDR2 reads FQGNSA.